The next 6 T cell receptor beta chains were all read from a single sample in a study of siplizumab effects on memory and regulatory T cells. The method was immunoSEQ multiplex PCR; TCRdb's version includes in-frame clones alone and lacks a portion of them. The sample lists around 100,000 clones, about nine tenths seen once, with more than 10% in the top ten. Sequenced: non-Treg CD4+ T cells sorted from blood. The receptors stem from a human donor in good health.

About this clone: This sample includes further DNA sequences coding for the same CDR3. The chain links TRBV5-1 to TRBJ2-5, with unresolved D. Germline V gene data show CDR1 as SGHRS and CDR2 as YFSETQ. The ends were cut back, 2 bases at V and 2 bases at J, with 7 bases in the middle. This CDR3 is 13 amino acids long. The CDR3 region is CASSLFIQETQYF. CDR3 coding DNA: TGCGCCAGCAGCTTATTCATACAAGAGACCCAGTACTTC.

The chain recombines TRBV29-1 with TRBJ2-1; TRBD2 matches 10 bases. Germline V gene sequence: CDR1 SQVTM, CDR2 ANQGSEA. The CDR3 contains 14 residues. V lost 4 bases, J lost 4 bases, and 4 bases stayed unmatched. The CDR3, as DNA: TGCAGCGTTGCACTAGCGGGAAAGTACAATGAGCAGTTCTTC. This gives the protein CSVALAGKYNEQFF.

The chain has TRBV2 and TRBJ1-4; 7 positions match TRBD1. With 5 bases clipped from V and 7 bases from J, the junction kept 4 bases outside the gene matches. The CDR3 contains 13 residues. Germline V gives CDR1 SNHLY, CDR2 FYNNEI. The CDR3 is CASSRDRTEKLFF. For the CDR3, the DNA is TGTGCCAGCAGTAGGGACAGAACTGAAAAACTGTTTTTT.

This clone was recorded once. J is TRBJ1-1 and V is TRBV11-3; no clear D. In germline, CDR1 is SGHNT, CDR2 YENEEA. CDR3 size: 15 residues. Trimming removed 5 bases from V and 3 bases from J, with 16 bases in between. Here the CDR3 reads CASSLLGRGYTEAFF. CDR3 nucleotide sequence: TGTGCCAGCAGCCTCCTCGGTCGAGGGTACACTGAAGCTTTCTTT. Together with reference TRBV11-3 and TRBJ1-1, the CDR3 gives the full variable domain: EAGVVQSPRYKIIEKKQPVAFWCNPISGHNTLYWYLQNLGQGPELLIRYENEEAVDDSQLPKDRFSAERLKGVDSTLKIQPAELGDSAVYLCASSLLGRGYTEAFFGQGTRLTVV.

The chain uses TRBV11-3 and TRBJ1-2; D is unresolved. Germline V gene lookup returns CDR1 SGHNT and CDR2 YENEEA. V was shortened by 5 bases and J by 0 bases, with 10 bases between the two germline ends. The CDR3 runs 14 residues. CDR3 sequence (DNA): TGTGCCAGCAGCCCCGCTGCTGCTAACTATGGCTACACCTTC. This translates into CASSPAAANYGYTF.

The V call is TRBV14, the J call TRBJ1-2; 9 nucleotides line up with TRBD1. Germline values: CDR1 SGHDN, CDR2 FVKESK. This CDR3 spans 18 amino acids. V was pared by 0 bases and J by 0 bases, with 8 bases of the junction left unmatched. CDR3 region: CASSQDEGTGYSNYGYTF. The CDR3 DNA is TGTGCCAGCAGCCAAGATGAGGGGACAGGGTACTCTAACTATGGCTACACCTTC.